This entry concerns a single T cell receptor beta chain. The data stem from a study of blood T cell repertoires in COVID-19. V lost 0 bases and J lost 2; bases outside the gene matches: 10. The germline V gene has CDR1 SGDLS and CDR2 YYNGEE. This CDR3 is 17 amino acids long. In Seattle, patients joined the study during active infection and were tracked longitudinally. Here immunoSEQ multiplex PCR was the method, and the copy in TCRdb shows in-frame clones only, minus some. The table lists around 290,000 clones, approximately 93% of them singletons. Sequencing input: peripheral blood. This chain joins TRBV9 and TRBJ2-5, with 7 bases matching TRBD2. This receptor was obtained from a woman aged 25 to 39 with COVID-19, enrolled during active disease. The CDR3 is CASSVAAGTTVQETQYF. Written as DNA, the CDR3 is TGTGCCAGCAGCGTAGCGGCAGGGACTACCGTACAAGAGACCCAGTACTTC.